Sequencing of this T cell receptor (beta chain) was carried out in a study of human T cells and chemical hapten exposure. Regarding the study as a whole: Higher patch test scores went with higher counts of PT1 expanded TCRs.

Time point noted: pre-sensitization, week 0. The treatment: therapeutic diphenylcyclopropenone sensitization with weekly scalp DPC. Prior to each patch test being applied, blood was drawn. One entry per CDR3 protein results from TCRdb running MiXCR on the RACE reads. The data contain over 300,000 distinct CDR3 sequences, 5.1% of them singletons. Many counts were recorded for this clonotype. Its specificity is unknown. Looked up from germline, CDR1 is SEHNR and CDR2 is FQNEAQ (reference sequence). The CDR3 length is 15 residues. V was clipped by 4 bases and J by 3 bases; unmatched bases: 6. The origin of this receptor is a woman aged 50 to 60 with alopecia areata. Some clones in this sample may be carry-over from other donors' samples. This rearrangement joins TRBV7-9 to TRBJ2-5, with TRBD1 matching 9 bases. Sample: whole blood, taken in connection with sensitization to the hapten diphenylcyclopropenone (DPC). The CDR3 loop is CASSSRDRGEETQYF. The CDR3 DNA is TGTGCCAGCAGCTCCAGAGACAGGGGGGAAGAGACCCAGTACTTC.